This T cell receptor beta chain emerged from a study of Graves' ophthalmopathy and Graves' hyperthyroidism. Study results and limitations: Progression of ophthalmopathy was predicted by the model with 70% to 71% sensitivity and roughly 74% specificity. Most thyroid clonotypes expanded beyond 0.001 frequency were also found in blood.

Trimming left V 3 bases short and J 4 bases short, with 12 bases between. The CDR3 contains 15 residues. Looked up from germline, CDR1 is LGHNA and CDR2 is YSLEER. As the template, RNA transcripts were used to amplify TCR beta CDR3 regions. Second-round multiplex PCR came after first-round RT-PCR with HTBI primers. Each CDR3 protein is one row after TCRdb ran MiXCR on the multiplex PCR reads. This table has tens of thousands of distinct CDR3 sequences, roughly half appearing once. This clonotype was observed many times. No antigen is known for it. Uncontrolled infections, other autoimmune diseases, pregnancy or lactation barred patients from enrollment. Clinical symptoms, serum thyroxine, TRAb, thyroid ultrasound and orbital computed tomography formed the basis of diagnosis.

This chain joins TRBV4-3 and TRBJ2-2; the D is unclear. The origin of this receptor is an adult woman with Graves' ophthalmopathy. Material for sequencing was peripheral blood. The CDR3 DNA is TGCGCCAGCAGCCACTTTCCGCGAGGCACCGGGGAGCTGTTTTTT. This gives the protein CASSHFPRGTGELFF.